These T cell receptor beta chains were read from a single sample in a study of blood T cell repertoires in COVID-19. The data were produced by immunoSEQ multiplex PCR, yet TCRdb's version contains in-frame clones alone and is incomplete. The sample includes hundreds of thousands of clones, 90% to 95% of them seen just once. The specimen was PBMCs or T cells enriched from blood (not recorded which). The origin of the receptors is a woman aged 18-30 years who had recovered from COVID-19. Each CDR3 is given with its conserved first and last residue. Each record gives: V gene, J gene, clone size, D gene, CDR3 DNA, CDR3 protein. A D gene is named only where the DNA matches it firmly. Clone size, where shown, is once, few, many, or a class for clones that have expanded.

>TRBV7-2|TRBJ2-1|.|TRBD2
TGTGCCAGCACCCAACTAGCGGGAGCCTACAATGAGCAGTTCTTC
CASTQLAGAYNEQFF
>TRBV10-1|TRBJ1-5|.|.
TGCGAGGTTCAGACAGCGGGGGGGTGGCAGCCCCAGCATTTT
CEVQTAGGWQPQHF
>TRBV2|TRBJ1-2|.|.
TGTGCCAGCAGTGAATCGGCAGGGGCTTATGGCTACACCTTC
CASSESAGAYGYTF
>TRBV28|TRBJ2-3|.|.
TGTGCCATCTCCGCAGATACGCAGTATTTT
CAISADTQYF
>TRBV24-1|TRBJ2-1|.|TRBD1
TGTGCCACCAGTGACCTCGGACAGGGGGCCTACAATGAGCAGTTCTTC
CATSDLGQGAYNEQFF
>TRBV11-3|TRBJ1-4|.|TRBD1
TGTGCCAGCAGCTACGACAGGGGGCGTGAAAAACTGTTTTTT
CASSYDRGREKLFF
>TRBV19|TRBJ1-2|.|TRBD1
TGTGCCACCGGGGACAGGGGGAACTATGGCTACACCTTC
CATGDRGNYGYTF
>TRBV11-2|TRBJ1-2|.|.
TGTGCCAGCAGCTTAGAAGCAGGGGAGAGGTATGGCTACACCTTC
CASSLEAGERYGYTF
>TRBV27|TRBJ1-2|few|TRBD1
TGTGCCAGCAGTTCCCTAGGGACAGGGAGGCCCGGCTACACCTTC
CASSSLGTGRPGYTF
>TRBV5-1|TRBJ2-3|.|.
TGCGCCAGCAGCTCAGCCACTAGGACAGATACGCAGTATTTT
CASSSATRTDTQYF
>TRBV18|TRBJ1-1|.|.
TGTGCCAGCTCACCAACGGCCTTGGAGGCTTTCTTT
CASSPTALEAFF
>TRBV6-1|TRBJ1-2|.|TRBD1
TGTGCCAGCAGTGATAGGACAGGGTATGGCTACACCTTC
CASSDRTGYGYTF
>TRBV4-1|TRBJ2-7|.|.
TGCGCCAGCAGCCAAGATGGCCCCGTCGGGGGCGAGCAGTACTTC
CASSQDGPVGGEQYF
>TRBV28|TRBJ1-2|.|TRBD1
TGTGCCAGCAGTTTAGGGACAGCGCCTGGCTACACCTTC
CASSLGTAPGYTF
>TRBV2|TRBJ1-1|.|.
TGTGCCACAATTTCCCCCCTAGGGAGGACTGAAGCTTTCTTT
CATISPLGRTEAFF
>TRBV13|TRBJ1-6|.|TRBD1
TGTGCCAGCAGCACAGGGGTTCATTCACCCCTCCACTTT
CASSTGVHSPLHF
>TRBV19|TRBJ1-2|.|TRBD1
TGTGCCAGTAGCCCCTCCGGGACAGGGGTGCGCGGCTACACCTTC
CASSPSGTGVRGYTF
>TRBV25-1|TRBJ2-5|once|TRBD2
TGTGCCAGCAGTGAATTAGCGGGAGTGGAGACCCAGTACTTC
CASSELAGVETQYF
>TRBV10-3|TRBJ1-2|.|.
TGTGCCATCAGTGAAAGAGGCGGGAACTATGGCTACACCTTC
CAISERGGNYGYTF
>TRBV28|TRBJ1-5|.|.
TGTGCCAGCAGCCTAATCACAGGGTATAGCAATCAGCCCCAGCATTTT
CASSLITGYSNQPQHF
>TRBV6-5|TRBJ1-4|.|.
TGTGCCAGCAAGCCGACGGGTTATAATGAAAAACTGTTTTTT
CASKPTGYNEKLFF
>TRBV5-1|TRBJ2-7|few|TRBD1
TGCGCCAGCAGCTCCCGGGACAGCCCCTACGAGCAGTACTTC
CASSSRDSPYEQYF
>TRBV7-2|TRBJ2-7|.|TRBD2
TGTGCCAGCAGCTTAGTAAGCACTAGCGGGTTCCCCTACGAGCAGTACTTC
CASSLVSTSGFPYEQYF
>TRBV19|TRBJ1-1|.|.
TGTGCCAGTAGTATTGGCCCTGGCGGGGCGCCAATGAACACTGAAGCTTTCTTT
CASSIGPGGAPMNTEAFF
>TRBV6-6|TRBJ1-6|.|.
TGTGCCAGCACCTACTCCGGACAGAATAATTCACCCCTCCACTTT
CASTYSGQNNSPLHF
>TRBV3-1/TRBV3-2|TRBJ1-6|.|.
TGTGCCAGCAGCCCCCGCGGGGTTTCACCCCTCCACTTT
CASSPRGVSPLHF
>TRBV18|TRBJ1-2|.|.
TGTGCCAGCTCACACAGAATCATGGGTGGCTACACCTTC
CASSHRIMGGYTF
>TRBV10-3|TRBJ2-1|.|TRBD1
TGTGCCATCAGGGGGACAGGGGAGAATGAGCAGTTCTTC
CAIRGTGENEQFF
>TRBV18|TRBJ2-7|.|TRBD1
TGTGCCAGCTCACTGGGACAGCAGGGCGAGCAGTACTTC
CASSLGQQGEQYF
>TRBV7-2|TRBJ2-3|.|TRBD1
TGTGCCAGCAGTTCCGGACAGGGGAGGAGGTATTTT
CASSSGQGRRYF
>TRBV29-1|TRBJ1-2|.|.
TGCAGCCCTGGGGCGGAGGGGGGCTACACCTTC
CSPGAEGGYTF
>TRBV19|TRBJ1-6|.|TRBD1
TGTGCCAGTAGTATAGATCCTCCGGGACAGCAATATAATTCACCCCTCCACTTT
CASSIDPPGQQYNSPLHF
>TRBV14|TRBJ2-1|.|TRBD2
TGTGCCAGCAGCTCACTTAGCGGGAGAAGCAATGAGCAGTTCTTC
CASSSLSGRSNEQFF
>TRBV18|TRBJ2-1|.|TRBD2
TGTGCCAGCTCACTGACCGGGTCGGGACTAGTGGGCAATGAGCAGTTCTTC
CASSLTGSGLVGNEQFF
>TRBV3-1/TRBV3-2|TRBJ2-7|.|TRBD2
TGTGCCAGCAGCCTACGTCAGGGTGTCCTTCGCGGGAGGTACGAGCAGTACTTC
CASSLRQGVLRGRYEQYF
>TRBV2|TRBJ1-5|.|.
TGTGCCAGCAGCAAACAGGGTAAGGATCAGCCCCAGCATTTT
CASSKQGKDQPQHF
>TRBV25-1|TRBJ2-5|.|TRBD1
TGTGCCACCAGACAGGGGGAGACCCAGTACTTC
CATRQGETQYF
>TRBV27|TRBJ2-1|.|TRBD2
TGTGCCAGCAGTTTAGGACCCCTTCGGGGGGGCCCTTCCTACAATGAGCAGTTCTTC
CASSLGPLRGGPSYNEQFF
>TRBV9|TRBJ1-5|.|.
TGTGCCAGCAGCGTACTTCAGGCTATTAGCAATCAGCCCCAGCATTTT
CASSVLQAISNQPQHF
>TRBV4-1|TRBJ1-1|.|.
TGCGCCAGCAGCCAAGATCAGCGGGTGAACACTGAAGCTTTCTTT
CASSQDQRVNTEAFF
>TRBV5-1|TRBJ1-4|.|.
TGCGCCAGCAGCTTGTCAACAGCCGGTGGTGAAAAACTGTTTTTT
CASSLSTAGGEKLFF
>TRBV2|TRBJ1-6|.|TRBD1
TGTGCCAGCAGAAGGGACAGGAATAATTCACCCCTCCACTTT
CASRRDRNNSPLHF
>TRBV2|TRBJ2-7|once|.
TGTGCCAGCAGTGAGGAGGGGATAGGGGCCAGCGAGCAGTACTTC
CASSEEGIGASEQYF
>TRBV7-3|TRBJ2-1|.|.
TGTGCCAGCAGCTTAGGGCCAGGGAGGACGAATGAGCAGTTCTTC
CASSLGPGRTNEQFF
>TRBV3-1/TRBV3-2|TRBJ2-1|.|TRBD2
TGTGCCAGCAGCCAGGCCCCTGGAGCGGGAGGGCCCCATGAGCAGTTCTTC
CASSQAPGAGGPHEQFF
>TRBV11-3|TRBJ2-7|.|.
TGTGCCAGCAGCCTCACGACAGGATCCTACGAGCAGTACTTC
CASSLTTGSYEQYF
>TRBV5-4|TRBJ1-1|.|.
TGTGCCAGCACCTCAGCGCGGGGTCTCGGGAACACTGAAGCTTTCTTT
CASTSARGLGNTEAFF
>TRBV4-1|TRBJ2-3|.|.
TGCGCCAGCAGCCAATATACTAGCAAAGATACGCAGTATTTT
CASSQYTSKDTQYF
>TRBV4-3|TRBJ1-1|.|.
TGCGCCAGCATAGAGGGCGTCCCGGTGGGCACTGAAGCTTTCTTT
CASIEGVPVGTEAFF
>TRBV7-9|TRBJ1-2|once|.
TGTGCCAGCAGCGACCGGGACACTGACTTCTATGGCTACACCTTC
CASSDRDTDFYGYTF
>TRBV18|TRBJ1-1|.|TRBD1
TGTGCCAGCTCAAAAACGGGACAGGTGAACACTGAAGCTTTCTTT
CASSKTGQVNTEAFF
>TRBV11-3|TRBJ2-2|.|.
TGTGCCAGCAGCTGGACAGCTAACACCGGGGAGCTGTTTTTT
CASSWTANTGELFF
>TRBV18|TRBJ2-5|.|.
TGTGCCAGCTCACCGCGGGGTATAGGAGGAGAGACCCAGTACTTC
CASSPRGIGGETQYF
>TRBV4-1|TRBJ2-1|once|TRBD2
TGCGCCAGCAGCACGAAGCGGGAGAGATACTACAATGAGCAGTTCTTC
CASSTKRERYYNEQFF
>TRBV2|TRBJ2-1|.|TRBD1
TGTGCCAGCACCGGGACAGGGGATTTGAATGAGCAGTTCTTC
CASTGTGDLNEQFF
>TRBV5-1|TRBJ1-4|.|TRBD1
TGCGCCAGCAGCTTGGACAGGGGGGCTAATGAAAAACTGTTTTTT
CASSLDRGANEKLFF
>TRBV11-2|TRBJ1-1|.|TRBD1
TGTGCCAGCAGCTTAGGGACAGGGGAAGACACTGAAGCTTTCTTT
CASSLGTGEDTEAFF